The 22 T cell receptor beta chains reported below all come from one sample, sequenced in a study of blood T cells in healthy people across ages. Together with a sample-barcoded 5' primer, a J-beta primer mix was included in a second PCR lasting about 7 to 11 cycles. TCRdb re-analysed the 5' RACE reads in MiXCR, keeping a single row per CDR3 protein. The data hold fewer than 1,000,000 distinct CDR3 sequences, with 46% observed a single time. The sample consisted of blood. These receptors were collected from a man of 80 years or more in good health.

V and J are TRBV29-1 and TRBJ2-5, with TRBD2 identical over 8 bases. The CDR3 runs to 14 residues. Germline V CDR1 and CDR2: SQVTM, ANQGSEA. V dropped 6 bases and J dropped 0; count of bases not matched to a gene: 6. The CDR3 region is CSVVGGGHQETQYF. CDR3 DNA sequence: TGCAGCGTGGTGGGCGGGGGGCACCAAGAGACCCAGTACTTC.

V gene TRBV9 combines with J gene TRBJ1-2; D is uncertain. Between the trimmed V and J ends, which lost 2 bases and 2 bases, there was a span of 7 bases. CDR1 SGDLS and CDR2 YYNGEE come from the germline V gene. The CDR3 extends over 13 amino acids. The CDR3 loop is CASSVDHNYGYTF. The CDR3 region has the DNA TGTGCCAGCAGCGTCGACCACAACTATGGCTACACCTTC.

The chain couples TRBV4-1 to TRBJ2-7, with D perhaps assigned TRBD1 or TRBD2 (5 bases each). V was trimmed by 0 bases and J by 2 bases, leaving 20 bases between them. Germline lookup yields CDR1 MGHRA and CDR2 YSYEKL. This CDR3 is built from 18 residues. DNA for the CDR3: TGCGCCAGCAGCCAAGAGACCAACAAATTTGAGGGGCCCTACGAGCAGTACTTC. Amino acid sequence: CASSQETNKFEGPYEQYF.

The genes are TRBV3-1 and TRBJ2-4, with TRBD2 identical over 14 bases. The CDR3 loop spans 18 amino acids. Unmatched junction bases numbered 7, after V lost 0 bases and J lost 6 bases. Germline V gene sequence: CDR1 LGHDT, CDR2 YNNKEL (reference sequence). Here the CDR3 DNA reads TGTGCCAGCAGCCAAGATGGCGCGGGACTAGCGGGAGCAAACATTCAGTACTTC. This sequence encodes CASSQDGAGLAGANIQYF.

The CDR3 coding sequence is TGTGCCAGCAGCTCATTGACAGGGGCGAATGAGCAGTACTTC. Its translation: CASSSLTGANEQYF. The V and J genes are TRBV7-3 and TRBJ2-7; 8 nucleotides match TRBD1. The length of the CDR3 is 14 residues. Germline CDR1 is SGHTA and CDR2 is FQGTGA. The V segment lost 4 bases and the J segment 7 bases; nucleotides outside the gene matches: 9.

A remark on this clonotype: The limits of the CDR3 on the DNA are not certain, so only TCRdb's listed CDR3 is given. The chain is built from TRBV6-5 and TRBJ1-5. Germline V gene lookup returns CDR1 MNHEY and CDR2 SVGAGI. The CDR3 has 17 amino acids, counting both end residues. CDR3 sequence: CASSSSTGAIGNQPQHF.

The chain links TRBV27 to TRBJ2-5, with 9 bases aligning to TRBD1. CDR3 length: 14 residues. V dropped 3 bases and J dropped 3; count of bases not matched to a gene: 2. CDR1 is MNHEY and CDR2 is SMNVEV in the germline V gene (reference sequence). As DNA, the CDR3 is TGTGCCAGCAGTTTGGGACAGGGCAAAGAGACCCAGTACTTC. Its translation: CASSLGQGKETQYF.

This chain uses TRBV14 with TRBJ2-1, with 10 positions matching TRBD2. CDR1 is SGHDN and CDR2 is FVKESK in the germline V gene. After removal of 5 bases from V and 5 bases from J, the junction contained 9 bases not matched to a gene. CDR3 length: 16 amino acids. In DNA form, the CDR3 reads TGTGCCAGCAGCTGTTCCGGACTAGCGGCAAACAATGAGCAGTTCTTC. Translating gives CASSCSGLAANNEQFF.

V and J are TRBV7-8 and TRBJ1-6; tentative D call: TRBD1 (6 bases). The CDR3 sequence is 15 residues long. V lost 5 bases and J lost 7, with 15 bases in between. Germline lookup yields CDR1 SGHVS and CDR2 FQNEAQ. CDR3 in DNA: TGTGCCAGCAGCGCCGGGGTCGGGGGCAATTCACCCCTCCACTTT. This codes for CASSAGVGGNSPLHF.

The chain is built from TRBV6-2 or TRBV6-3 and TRBJ2-7; 8 bases fit TRBD2. Looked up from germline, CDR1 is MNHEY and CDR2 is SVGEGT. The trim removed 5 bases at V and 2 bases at J, leaving 8 bases unmatched. The CDR3 has 15 amino acids. The CDR3 spells CASSDGSTSAYEQYF. CDR3 in DNA: TGTGCCAGCAGTGATGGCTCGACTAGCGCCTACGAGCAGTACTTC.

CDR3 in DNA: TGTGCCAGCGCGGCAGGGGGCTACGAGCAGTACTTC. Translating it yields CASAAGGYEQYF. The rearrangement links TRBV27 to TRBJ2-7; TRBD1 aligns across 7 bases. V shed 8 bases, J shed 3 bases, and the junction held 4 bases outside the gene matches. Germline-derived CDR1 and CDR2 are MNHEY and SMNVEV (reference sequence). This CDR3 is built from 12 residues.

The chain has TRBV27 and TRBJ2-7; 8 positions agree with TRBD1. V was clipped by 7 bases and J by 2 bases; unmatched bases: 10. The CDR3 runs to 15 residues. Germline CDR1 and CDR2: MNHEY and SMNVEV (reference sequence). CDR3 sequence (DNA): TGTGCCAGCACCGAAAGATGGACAGGGCCCTACGAGCAGTACTTC. Its protein is CASTERWTGPYEQYF.

Note on this clonotype: It may be a read error: a sequence one base away is much more abundant. CDR3 sequence: CSVEASGNEQFF. As DNA, the CDR3 is TGCAGCGTTGAAGCCTCGGGGAACGAGCAGTTCTTC. The V gene is TRBV29-1, the J gene TRBJ2-1, with D maybe TRBD2 (5 bases). This CDR3 spans 12 amino acids. The germline V gene encodes CDR1 SQVTM and CDR2 ANQGSEA. Trimming cost V 1 base and J 10 bases, with 11 bases left between them.

On this clonotype itself: Just one base apart from a much larger clone, this may be a read error. The chain has TRBV29-1 and TRBJ2-3; D gene ambiguous. This CDR3 comprises 12 residues. V lost 5 bases and J lost 5, with 11 bases in between. The germline gives CDR1 SQVTM, CDR2 ANQGSEA. The CDR3 region is CSVTPLVDTQYF. The CDR3 bases are TGCAGCGTTACCCCACTGGTAGATACGCAGTATTTT.

V usage is TRBV7-2 and J usage is TRBJ2-2, with D maybe TRBD1 (6 bases). This CDR3 is 15 amino acids long. Trimming took 4 bases from V and 6 from J, leaving 15 bases between them. Germline V gene lookup returns CDR1 SGHTA and CDR2 FQGNSA. CDR3 region: CASSWGPLDSGELFF. The CDR3 DNA reads as TGTGCCAGCAGCTGGGGGCCCTTGGACTCCGGGGAGCTGTTTTTT.

The J gene is TRBJ2-2, the V gene TRBV7-9, with a tentative D call TRBD1 (6 bases). V lost 5 bases to trimming and J lost 8 bases, with 12 bases between them. Germline CDR1 reads SEHNR; CDR2 reads FQNEAQ (reference sequence). The CDR3 length is 13 residues. The CDR3 nucleotides read TGTGCCAGCAGCCTCCCAGGGGCTGGGGAGCTGTTTTTT. Its translation is CASSLPGAGELFF.

The CDR3 sequence is CASRRWREVEQYF. CDR3 DNA: TGTGCCAGCCGAAGGTGGAGGGAGGTCGAGCAGTACTTC. The chain recombines TRBV28 with TRBJ2-5; maybe TRBD2 (6 bases). The J call may be wrong; the DNA end is better matched by TRBJ2-7. CDR1 is MDHEN and CDR2 is SYDVKM in the germline V gene. The CDR3 contains 13 residues.

The chain carries TRBV20-1 and TRBJ2-1; weak D call: TRBD1 (5 bases). The germline V gene encodes CDR1 DFQATT and CDR2 SNEGSKA (reference sequence). This CDR3 region has 12 residues. V gave up 6 bases and J gave up 13 bases, with 19 bases separating them. This chain's CDR3 is CSALGAEKSQFF. The CDR3 region has the DNA TGCAGTGCCCTTGGGGCAGAGAAGTCCCAGTTCTTC.

CDR3 in DNA: TGTGCCAGCAGGGGACGGTGGGAGTCGTACAATGAGCAGTTCTTC. This codes for CASRGRWESYNEQFF. The chain is built from TRBV2 and TRBJ2-1, with D perhaps matching TRBD1 or TRBD2 (5 bases each). Germline V gene data show CDR1 as SNHLY and CDR2 as FYNNEI. Trimming removed 6 bases at V and 4 bases at J, with 16 bases between. This CDR3 is built from 15 residues.

This clonotype was detected ten times or more. The chain has TRBV7-2 and TRBJ1-1; D not certain. The germline V and J ends were trimmed by 5 bases and 2 bases, with 15 bases remaining between them. Per the germline V gene, CDR1 is SGHTA and CDR2 is FQGNSA. The CDR3 is made up of 15 amino acids. The CDR3 nucleotides read TGTGCCAGCAGCCCTCAATCGGGCTTTAACACTGAAGCTTTCTTT. Its translation is CASSPQSGFNTEAFF.

The chain joins TRBV25-1 to TRBJ2-7; weak D call: TRBD2 (6 bases). V was shortened by 6 bases and J by 10 bases, with 19 bases between the two germline ends. This CDR3 has 13 residues. CDR1 and CDR2 from the germline V gene are MGHDK and SYGVNS. The CDR3 loop reads CASSRGALVTQYF. The CDR3 nucleotides read TGTGCCAGCAGCCGCGGGGCCCTAGTTACCCAGTACTTC.

In its sample, this clonotype was seen a few times. The chain combines TRBV20-1 with TRBJ2-3, with no clear D. V was pared by 1 base and J by 6 bases, with 11 bases between. Germline-derived CDR1 and CDR2 are DFQATT and SNEGSKA (reference sequence). The CDR3 has 13 residues. DNA for the CDR3: TGCAGTGCTAGAGGGGTTGGATACGATACGCAGTATTTT. Translating gives CSARGVGYDTQYF.